This passage covers 4 T cell receptor beta chains from one sample sequenced in a study of T-cell memory formation after mild COVID-19. TCRdb passed the 5' RACE reads through MiXCR, listing each CDR3 protein once. The sample consists of 430,000 or so distinct CDR3 sequences, roughly 25% of them appearing once. The sample taken for sequencing was PBMCs or a T cell subset sorted from them (not recorded which). Receptors were obtained from an adult woman who had mild COVID-19 (a few samples of this study predate the infection). Cell type and time point are not known.

This clonotype came up a few times. The V call is TRBV7-6, the J call TRBJ2-3; 7 nucleotides agree with TRBD2. Germline CDR1 is SGHVS and CDR2 is FNYEAQ. The CDR3 covers 17 residues. V gave up 1 base and J gave up 0 bases; unmatched junction bases: 7. The DNA of the CDR3 is TGTGCCAGCAGCTTAGAGGGCGGGAGAGGGAGCACAGATACGCAGTATTTT. Translation gives CASSLEGGRGSTDTQYF.

Many counts were recorded for this clonotype. V usage is TRBV7-8 and J usage is TRBJ2-7; perhaps TRBD2 as D (6 bases). Looked up from germline, CDR1 is SGHVS and CDR2 is FQNEAQ. This CDR3 is 15 amino acids long. Trimming took 4 bases from V and 3 from J, leaving 16 bases between them. CDR3 loop: CASSSPGLGYYEQYF. DNA for the CDR3: TGTGCCAGCAGCTCCCCGGGACTGGGATACTACGAGCAGTACTTC.

This clonotype showed up just a few times. V usage is TRBV9 and J usage is TRBJ2-6; D possibly corresponds to TRBD1 (5 bases). CDR1 is SGDLS and CDR2 is YYNGEE in the germline V gene. The CDR3 contains 17 residues. V was cut by 1 base and J by 0 bases, with 11 bases left in between. CDR3 sequence reads: CASSVPREDSGANVLTF. CDR3 coding DNA: TGTGCCAGCAGCGTACCCAGGGAAGACTCTGGGGCCAACGTCCTGACTTTC.

Only a few counts were recorded for this clonotype. The chain is built from TRBV24-1 and TRBJ1-5, with D perhaps matching TRBD1 (5 bases). The CDR3 consists of 13 residues. Trimming removed 8 bases at V and 4 bases at J, with 11 bases between. CDR1 and CDR2 (germline): KGHDR, SFDVKD. DNA for the CDR3: TGTGCCACCACGCAGGGTGGAAATCAGCCCCAGCATTTT. The encoded protein is CATTQGGNQPQHF.